The 20 T cell receptor beta chains reported below all come from one sample, sequenced in a study of T cell changes during pregnancy in multiple sclerosis. TCRdb's table, derived via immunoSEQ multiplex PCR, lists solely in-frame clones and lacks some. Here the sample spans 42,000 or so clones, 90% being singletons. The specimen was CD8+ T cells from peripheral blood mononuclear cells, collected in the first trimester of pregnancy. These receptors were collected from a female donor with multiple sclerosis, enrolled in a pregnancy study.

The chain combines TRBV20-1 with TRBJ2-7; TRBD2 agrees at 8 bases. CDR3 size: 11 residues. V shed 5 bases, J shed 8 bases, and the junction held 5 bases outside the gene matches. Per germline, CDR1 DFQATT and CDR2 SNEGSKA (reference sequence). The DNA for the CDR3 is TGCAGTGCTGGCCTAGCGGGCCAGCAGTACTTC. Amino acid sequence: CSAGLAGQQYF.

The rearrangement uses TRBV19 and TRBJ1-1; TRBD1 aligns across 7 bases. The CDR3 is made up of 15 amino acids. Trimming cost V 1 base and J 4 bases; bases outside gene matches: 6. Germline CDR1 reads LNHDA; CDR2 reads SQIVND (reference sequence). CDR3 nucleotides: TGTGCCAGTAGTATAGGAACAGGGGCGGGCACTGAAGCTTTCTTT. This encodes CASSIGTGAGTEAFF. Full variable domain (remainder filled in from reference TRBV19 and TRBJ1-1): DGGITQSPKYLFRKEGQNVTLSCEQNLNHDAMYWYRQDPGQGLRLIYYSQIVNDFQKGDIAEGYSVSREKKESFPLTVTSAQKNPTAFYLCASSIGTGAGTEAFFGQGTRLTVV.

The chain carries TRBV10-1 and TRBJ2-5, with TRBD1 as a possible D gene (6 bases). The germline CDR1 and CDR2 sequences are WNHNN and SYGVQD (reference sequence). This CDR3 is built from 15 residues. Trimming cost V 0 bases and J 4 bases, with 12 bases left between them. In nucleotides, the CDR3 is TGCGCCAGCAGTGAGTCAAATGACAGGTCAGAGACCCAGTACTTC. Protein product: CASSESNDRSETQYF.

The rearrangement links TRBV27 to TRBJ2-2; a weak D match, TRBD2 (7 bases). CDR1 and CDR2 (germline): MNHEY, SMNVEV (reference sequence). Trimming shortened V by 6 bases and J by 4 bases, and 15 bases separated the two germline ends. The CDR3 is 15 residues long. The CDR3 protein is CASRTWGGRTGELFF. CDR3 coding DNA: TGTGCCAGCAGGACGTGGGGGGGGCGCACCGGGGAGCTGTTTTTT.

V is TRBV5-1 and J is TRBJ1-1; possibly TRBD1 for D (6 bases). The CDR3 has 15 residues. Germline V gives CDR1 SGHRS, CDR2 YFSETQ. V was trimmed by 4 bases and J by 0 bases, leaving 13 bases between them. CDR3 protein: CASSQTDSLNTEAFF. For the CDR3, the DNA is TGCGCCAGCAGCCAAACGGACAGCTTGAACACTGAAGCTTTCTTT.

The V gene is TRBV7-2, the J gene TRBJ2-1; 11 bases fit TRBD2. The CDR3 sequence is 15 residues long. V lost 3 bases, J lost 6 bases, and 4 bases stayed unmatched. Germline CDR1 and CDR2: SGHTA and FQGNSA. As DNA, the CDR3 is TGTGCCAGCAGCTTCGGGACTAGCGGTTTCAATGAGCAGTTCTTC. Translation: CASSFGTSGFNEQFF.

The V and J genes are TRBV27 and TRBJ2-1, with TRBD2 as a possible D gene (7 bases). Germline V gene sequence: CDR1 MNHEY, CDR2 SMNVEV (reference sequence). V lost 5 bases and J 5 bases, leaving 19 bases between the germline ends. The CDR3 has 16 residues. The CDR3 loop reads CASSPPWRGPHNEQFF. In DNA, the CDR3 is TGTGCCAGCAGTCCTCCCTGGCGGGGGCCCCACAATGAGCAGTTCTTC.

The rearrangement uses TRBV11-2 and TRBJ2-7; the D is unclear. V shed 0 bases and J shed 4 bases, with 4 bases lying between them. Germline lookup yields CDR1 SGHAT and CDR2 FQNNGV. There are 12 residues in the CDR3. The CDR3 sequence: CASSLDRYEQYF. Written as DNA, the CDR3 is TGTGCCAGCAGCTTAGATCGGTACGAGCAGTACTTC.

V and J are TRBV7-2 and TRBJ2-2; tentative D call: TRBD2 (7 bases). Trimming cost V 5 bases and J 3 bases, with 19 bases left between them. This CDR3 comprises 17 residues. Germline assignment: CDR1 SGHTA and CDR2 FQGNSA. CDR3 coding DNA: TGTGCCAGCAGCACACATGTGGGGGGGCGGCACACCGGGGAGCTGTTTTTT. Its translation is CASSTHVGGRHTGELFF.

This chain links TRBV6-5 with TRBJ2-1; the match to TRBD1 covers 8 bases. V lost 4 bases to trimming and J lost 0 bases; unmatched junction nucleotides: 2. This CDR3 region has 15 residues. Germline-derived CDR1 and CDR2 are MNHEY and SVGAGI. Here the CDR3 reads CASSFTGGSYNEQFF. The CDR3 DNA reads as TGTGCCAGCAGTTTTACAGGGGGCTCCTACAATGAGCAGTTCTTC.

This clone was counted a single time. CDR3 nucleotides: TGTGCCAGCAGTTTATCGGTCTCAGTAGGGGAAGAGACCCAGTACTTC. Encoded protein: CASSLSVSVGEETQYF. This chain uses TRBV27 with TRBJ2-5; D is perhaps TRBD1 (5 bases). This CDR3 is 16 amino acids long. Germline CDR1 reads MNHEY; CDR2 reads SMNVEV (reference sequence). Trimming shortened V by 0 bases and J by 3 bases, and 14 bases separated the two germline ends.

In this sample, this clone turned up once. The V and J genes are TRBV6-5 and TRBJ1-1; D perhaps matches TRBD1 (6 bases). The CDR3 loop spans 15 amino acids. Trimming took off 0 bases at V and 1 base at J, with 9 bases between the two ends. From germline, CDR1 is MNHEY and CDR2 SVGAGI. CDR3: CASSYSTRGNTEAFF. The DNA for the CDR3 is TGTGCCAGCAGTTACTCGACCAGGGGGAACACTGAAGCTTTCTTT.

This clone has just one count. The gene calls are TRBV29-1 and TRBJ2-2; TRBD1 matches at 9 bases. The trim removed 7 bases at V and 5 bases at J, leaving 5 bases unmatched. Germline assignment: CDR1 SQVTM and CDR2 ANQGSEA. The CDR3 contains 13 residues. The CDR3 spells CSAQGQGTGELFF. CDR3 DNA: TGCAGCGCACAAGGACAGGGGACCGGGGAGCTGTTTTTT.

The rearrangement uses TRBV5-6 and TRBJ1-1; D is unclear. This CDR3 spans 12 amino acids. Trimming stripped 0 bases from V and 6 bases from J, with 6 bases between. Germline values: CDR1 SGHDT, CDR2 YYEEEE. In nucleotides, the CDR3 is TGTGCCAGCAGCTTGGATTCCTCTGAAGCTTTCTTT. This codes for CASSLDSSEAFF.

V gene TRBV13 combines with J gene TRBJ1-4; D uncertain. This CDR3 is 12 amino acids long. CDR1 is PRHDT, CDR2 FYEKMQ, per germline (reference sequence). Trimming shortened V by 3 bases and J by 14 bases, and 13 bases separated the two germline ends. The CDR3 DNA follows: TGTGCCAGCAGCTTTGGCCGACGGGATCTGTTTTTT. This translates into CASSFGRRDLFF.

This chain links TRBV5-4 with TRBJ2-7, with D perhaps matching TRBD1 (6 bases). There are 13 residues in the CDR3. The germline CDR1 and CDR2 sequences are SGHNT and YYREEE (reference sequence). Trimming took 0 bases from V and 6 from J, leaving 10 bases between them. CDR3 bases: TGTGCCAGCAGCTTGGATGGGGGCCTCGAGCAGTACTTC. Its translation is CASSLDGGLEQYF.

The chain couples TRBV9 to TRBJ2-5; D may be TRBD2 (5 bases). With 3 bases removed from V and 6 bases from J, the gap between germline ends came to 15 bases. The CDR3 consists of 14 residues. In germline, CDR1 is SGDLS, CDR2 YYNGEE. As DNA, the CDR3 is TGTGCCAGCAGCGCCCGGTTAGCCGGGAAGACCCAGTACTTC. It codes for CASSARLAGKTQYF. Based on the CDR3 plus reference TRBV9 and TRBJ2-5, the full variable domain is DSGVTQTPKHLITATGQRVTLRCSPRSGDLSVYWYQQSLDQGLQFLIQYYNGEERAKGNILERFSAQQFPDLHSELNLSSLELGDSALYFCASSARLAGKTQYFGPGTRLLVL.

The rearrangement links TRBV5-5 to TRBJ2-1; 8 bases are a match to TRBD1. CDR1 is SGHKS and CDR2 is YYEKEE in the germline V gene (reference sequence). The V gene end was trimmed by 1 base and the J gene end by 4 bases; junction bases not matched to a gene: 4. CDR3 length equals 15 residues. The DNA of the CDR3 is TGTGCCAGCAGCTTGCAGGACAGGGAATACAATGAGCAGTTCTTC. Encoded protein: CASSLQDREYNEQFF.

This sequence joins TRBV27 and TRBJ2-7; 11 bases align to TRBD2. Germline V gives CDR1 MNHEY, CDR2 SMNVEV (reference sequence). There are 15 residues in the CDR3. V lost 2 bases and J lost 4; bases outside the gene matches: 4. As DNA, the CDR3 is TGTGCCAGCAGTTTAGAAGGGACTAGCGGTTACGAGCAGTACTTC. Encoded protein: CASSLEGTSGYEQYF.

J is TRBJ2-7 and V is TRBV30, with D uncertain. Trimming shortened V by 1 base and J by 2 bases, and 12 bases separated the two germline ends. Per the germline V gene, CDR1 is GTSNPN and CDR2 is SVGIG (reference sequence). The CDR3 contains 14 residues. Here the CDR3 reads CAWSDYPQPYEQYF. As DNA, the CDR3 is TGTGCCTGGAGTGACTACCCCCAACCCTACGAGCAGTACTTC.